This TCR beta chain was obtained from a study of lung T cells in sarcoidosis with Löfgren's syndrome. General observations from the study: TRAV12-1 and TRBV2 were reportedly most expanded in Löfgren's patients. Shared TRAV12-1 and TRBV2 CDR3 motifs were reported across several patients.

The CDR3 runs 15 residues. The germline V gene encodes CDR1 KGHSH and CDR2 LQKENI. Deletions cut 1 base from V and 1 base from J, with 10 bases between. This clonotype was detected only a few times. Its specificity is not known. One entry per CDR3 protein results from TCRdb running MiXCR on the reads. The sample has tens of thousands of distinct CDR3 sequences; over 20% are singletons. The TCR originated in a human donor with sarcoidosis (Löfgren's syndrome or another form), or a control subject (not recorded which). The chain joins TRBV18 to TRBJ2-5; D gene ambiguous. Material: CD4+ T cells from PBMCs. CDR3 residues: CASSPLMAAQETQYF. In DNA, the CDR3 is TGTGCCAGCTCACCACTGATGGCTGCCCAAGAGACCCAGTACTTC. Full variable domain (missing parts from reference TRBV18 and TRBJ2-5): NAGVMQNPRHLVRRRGQEARLRCSPMKGHSHVYWYRQLPEEGLKFMVYLQKENIIDESGMPKERFSAEFPKEGPSILRIQQVVRGDSAAYFCASSPLMAAQETQYFGPGTRLLVL.